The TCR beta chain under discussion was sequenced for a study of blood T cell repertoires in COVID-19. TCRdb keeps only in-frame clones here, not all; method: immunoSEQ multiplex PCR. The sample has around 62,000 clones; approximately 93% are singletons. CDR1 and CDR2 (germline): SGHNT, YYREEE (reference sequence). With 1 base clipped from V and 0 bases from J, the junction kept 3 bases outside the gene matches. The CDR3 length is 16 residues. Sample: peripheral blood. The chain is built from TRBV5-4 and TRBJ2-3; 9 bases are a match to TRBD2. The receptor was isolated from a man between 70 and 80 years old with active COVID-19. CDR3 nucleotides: TGTGCCAGCAGCTTGAGACTAGCGGCTAGCACAGATACGCAGTATTTT. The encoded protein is CASSLRLAASTDTQYF.